This is a list of T cell receptor beta chains from one sample in a study of CD8+ T cells in alopecia areata. Sequenced by immunoSEQ multiplex PCR; TCRdb stores in-frame clones only, minus some. The repertoire holds 150,000 to 200,000 clones, with 64% as singletons. Sequenced material: CD4+ T cells sorted from blood, taken at approximately week 50, from a patient treated with tofacitinib. Receptors originate from a human donor with alopecia areata. The CDR3 runs from the conserved cysteine through the conserved F or W. Fields, in order: J gene, D gene, clone size, V gene, CDR3 DNA, CDR3 protein. A D gene is named only where the DNA matches it firmly. Only part of the rows carry a size: once, few, many, or a class if the clone is expanded.

j_gene: TRBJ1-1; d_gene: TRBD1; abundance: .; v_gene: TRBV29-1; CDR3nt: TGCAGCGCCGCTTTGGACAGGGCGAACACTGAAGCTTTCTTT; CDR3aa: CSAALDRANTEAFF
j_gene: TRBJ2-7; d_gene: TRBD1; abundance: .; v_gene: TRBV7-2; CDR3nt: TGTGCCAGCAGTGGACAGGGGGCCGGCGAGCAGTACTTC; CDR3aa: CASSGQGAGEQYF
j_gene: TRBJ2-5; d_gene: .; abundance: .; v_gene: TRBV7-3; CDR3nt: TGTGCCAGCAGCTTAACGGGGACTGTGCAAGAGACCCAGTACTTC; CDR3aa: CASSLTGTVQETQYF
j_gene: TRBJ2-3; d_gene: TRBD1; abundance: few; v_gene: TRBV7-2; CDR3nt: TGTGCCAGCAGCCGGGACAGGGGGCAGGCAGATACGCAGTATTTT; CDR3aa: CASSRDRGQADTQYF
j_gene: TRBJ1-2; d_gene: TRBD1; abundance: once; v_gene: TRBV30; CDR3nt: TGTGCCTGGAGGCCCTTAGGGACAGGGGAATATGGCTACACCTTC; CDR3aa: CAWRPLGTGEYGYTF
j_gene: TRBJ1-1; d_gene: .; abundance: .; v_gene: TRBV30; CDR3nt: TGTGCCTGGAGAGGCCTAATGAACACTGAAGCTTTCTTT; CDR3aa: CAWRGLMNTEAFF
j_gene: TRBJ1-2; d_gene: TRBD1; abundance: .; v_gene: TRBV30; CDR3nt: TGTGCCTGGGTGGGACAGGTGGGCTATGGCTACACCTTC; CDR3aa: CAWVGQVGYGYTF
j_gene: TRBJ1-2; d_gene: .; abundance: .; v_gene: TRBV5-6; CDR3nt: TGTGCCAGCAGCTTGGACGAGGGACCCTATGGCTACACCTTC; CDR3aa: CASSLDEGPYGYTF
j_gene: TRBJ1-6; d_gene: .; abundance: few; v_gene: TRBV7-9; CDR3nt: TGTGCCAGCAGCCAGCGGACAGTGAATTCACCCCTCCACTTT; CDR3aa: CASSQRTVNSPLHF
j_gene: TRBJ2-7; d_gene: .; abundance: few; v_gene: TRBV10-3; CDR3nt: TGTGCCATCACCGAAGCAGGGATGAGCGAGCAGTACTTC; CDR3aa: CAITEAGMSEQYF
j_gene: TRBJ2-1; d_gene: TRBD1; abundance: .; v_gene: TRBV11-2; CDR3nt: TGTGCCAGCAGCGCAGGACAGGACTACAATGAGCAGTTCTTC; CDR3aa: CASSAGQDYNEQFF
j_gene: TRBJ2-7; d_gene: TRBD1; abundance: .; v_gene: TRBV6-6; CDR3nt: TGTGCCAGCAGTTATGGGGACAGGGGATACGAGCAGTACTTC; CDR3aa: CASSYGDRGYEQYF
j_gene: TRBJ1-6; d_gene: TRBD1; abundance: .; v_gene: TRBV5-4; CDR3nt: TGTGCCAGCAGCTTGTTTGGGACAGACAATTCACCCCTCCACTTT; CDR3aa: CASSLFGTDNSPLHF
j_gene: TRBJ1-1; d_gene: .; abundance: .; v_gene: TRBV18; CDR3nt: TGTGCCAGCTCACCCAGACACTTATCCGATGAAGCTTTCTTT; CDR3aa: CASSPRHLSDEAFF
j_gene: TRBJ2-1; d_gene: .; abundance: .; v_gene: TRBV5-1; CDR3nt: TGCGCCAGCAGCTTGGGAGGGGGTTATAATGAGCAGTTCTTC; CDR3aa: CASSLGGGYNEQFF
j_gene: TRBJ2-7; d_gene: .; abundance: .; v_gene: TRBV13; CDR3nt: TGTGCCAGCAGCCGGACAGACTTATCCTACGAGCAGTACTTC; CDR3aa: CASSRTDLSYEQYF
j_gene: TRBJ2-2; d_gene: .; abundance: few; v_gene: TRBV7-2; CDR3nt: TGTGCCAGCAGCTGGGCGGGACCGTGGAACACCGGGGAGCTGTTTTTT; CDR3aa: CASSWAGPWNTGELFF
j_gene: TRBJ1-1; d_gene: .; abundance: .; v_gene: TRBV11-2; CDR3nt: TGTGCCAGCAGCTTAGGGATACACGGAACAGTCATGAACACTGAAGCTTTCTTT; CDR3aa: CASSLGIHGTVMNTEAFF
j_gene: TRBJ1-2; d_gene: .; abundance: .; v_gene: TRBV29-1; CDR3nt: TGCAGCGTTGTCGACAGCCTCTATGGCTACACCTTC; CDR3aa: CSVVDSLYGYTF
j_gene: TRBJ2-1; d_gene: .; abundance: .; v_gene: TRBV6-5; CDR3nt: TGTGCCAGCAGTCGACCCTACAATGAGCAGTTCTTC; CDR3aa: CASSRPYNEQFF
j_gene: TRBJ1-2; d_gene: .; abundance: .; v_gene: TRBV27; CDR3nt: TGTGCCAGCAGTTTATCTACCCGCCCGCCCCTAGTTGGCTACACCTTC; CDR3aa: CASSLSTRPPLVGYTF
j_gene: TRBJ1-1; d_gene: .; abundance: .; v_gene: TRBV10-3; CDR3nt: TGTGCCATCAGTGAGTCGAGAGGGATGAACACTGAAGCTTTCTTT; CDR3aa: CAISESRGMNTEAFF
j_gene: TRBJ2-3; d_gene: .; abundance: few; v_gene: TRBV4-3; CDR3nt: TGCGCCAGCAGCCAAGACCTGTCTGGCACAGATACGCAGTATTTT; CDR3aa: CASSQDLSGTDTQYF
j_gene: TRBJ2-5; d_gene: .; abundance: .; v_gene: TRBV6-6; CDR3nt: TGTGCCAGCAGTTCACAGGGAGCAGGGACCCAGTACTTC; CDR3aa: CASSSQGAGTQYF
j_gene: TRBJ1-2; d_gene: TRBD1; abundance: .; v_gene: TRBV6-5; CDR3nt: TGTGCCAGCAGCCCGACAGGGAACTATGGCTACACCTTC; CDR3aa: CASSPTGNYGYTF
j_gene: TRBJ1-5; d_gene: .; abundance: once; v_gene: TRBV19; CDR3nt: TGTGCCAGTAACCTTGGACAGAGCAATCAGCCCCAGCATTTT; CDR3aa: CASNLGQSNQPQHF
j_gene: TRBJ1-6; d_gene: .; abundance: .; v_gene: TRBV9; CDR3nt: TGTGCCAGCAGCGTGGGGGGAAGCACTGATTCACCCCTCCACTTT; CDR3aa: CASSVGGSTDSPLHF
j_gene: TRBJ1-5; d_gene: .; abundance: .; v_gene: TRBV29-1; CDR3nt: TGCAGCGTTGTCCGAGGTGACGATCAGCCCCAGCATTTT; CDR3aa: CSVVRGDDQPQHF
j_gene: TRBJ2-3; d_gene: TRBD1; abundance: .; v_gene: TRBV6-6; CDR3nt: TGTGCCAGCAGTTACTCGGGGACAGGGGGGACAGATACGCAGTATTTT; CDR3aa: CASSYSGTGGTDTQYF
j_gene: TRBJ2-5; d_gene: TRBD1; abundance: .; v_gene: TRBV9; CDR3nt: TGTGCCAGCAGCGACTCCCCGGACAGGAGAGGAGAGACCCAGTACTTC; CDR3aa: CASSDSPDRRGETQYF
j_gene: TRBJ2-7; d_gene: .; abundance: .; v_gene: TRBV23-1; CDR3nt: TGCGCCAGCAGCCAAGTGCAGGGGTACGAGCAGTACTTC; CDR3aa: CASSQVQGYEQYF
j_gene: TRBJ2-3; d_gene: .; abundance: .; v_gene: TRBV6-5; CDR3nt: TGTGCCAGCAGTCTGGGGACACCGACAGATACGCAGTATTTT; CDR3aa: CASSLGTPTDTQYF
j_gene: TRBJ2-6; d_gene: TRBD1; abundance: .; v_gene: TRBV5-1; CDR3nt: TGCGCCAGCAGCCCGGAAGACGTCCCGACAGGGTGGAACGTCCTGACTTTC; CDR3aa: CASSPEDVPTGWNVLTF
j_gene: TRBJ1-5; d_gene: .; abundance: .; v_gene: TRBV27; CDR3nt: TGTGCCAGCAGTTATGAGAAAGGGAGTCAGCCCCAGCATTTT; CDR3aa: CASSYEKGSQPQHF
j_gene: TRBJ1-4; d_gene: TRBD1; abundance: .; v_gene: TRBV29-1; CDR3nt: TGCAGCGTTGATGTAGGGGGCCCAACTAATGAAAAACTGTTTTTT; CDR3aa: CSVDVGGPTNEKLFF
j_gene: TRBJ2-7; d_gene: .; abundance: few; v_gene: TRBV30; CDR3nt: TGTGCCTGGAGTGTACCCTTAGGCTACGAGCAGTACTTC; CDR3aa: CAWSVPLGYEQYF
j_gene: TRBJ1-5; d_gene: .; abundance: .; v_gene: TRBV5-1; CDR3nt: TGCGCCAGCAGCTTGGACAATCAGCCCCAGCATTTT; CDR3aa: CASSLDNQPQHF
j_gene: TRBJ2-3; d_gene: TRBD2; abundance: .; v_gene: TRBV27; CDR3nt: TGTGCCAGCAGTTTAGCGATACCGGGACTAGCGGGGAGGGATACGCAGTATTTT; CDR3aa: CASSLAIPGLAGRDTQYF
j_gene: TRBJ2-5; d_gene: .; abundance: .; v_gene: TRBV14; CDR3nt: TGTGCCAGCAGCCAATCAGATCGGTCGGGGACCCAGTACTTC; CDR3aa: CASSQSDRSGTQYF
j_gene: TRBJ2-5; d_gene: .; abundance: .; v_gene: TRBV5-1; CDR3nt: TGCGCCAGCAGCTCGATCCCACAAGAGACCCAGTACTTC; CDR3aa: CASSSIPQETQYF
j_gene: TRBJ2-3; d_gene: TRBD2; abundance: few; v_gene: TRBV27; CDR3nt: TGTGCCAGCAGTTCCCTAGCGGGGAACGCAGATACGCAGTATTTT; CDR3aa: CASSSLAGNADTQYF
j_gene: TRBJ1-2; d_gene: .; abundance: .; v_gene: TRBV30; CDR3nt: TGTGCCTGGGATGACCTTGATAAGGGCTACACCTTC; CDR3aa: CAWDDLDKGYTF
j_gene: TRBJ1-5; d_gene: TRBD1; abundance: few; v_gene: TRBV7-2; CDR3nt: TGTGCCAGCAGCCCCTTAGGGACAGCAGGAAGCAATCAGCCCCAGCATTTT; CDR3aa: CASSPLGTAGSNQPQHF
j_gene: TRBJ2-7; d_gene: .; abundance: .; v_gene: TRBV10-3; CDR3nt: TGTGCCATCAGTACCCGGGTCCCCAACGGGTACGAGCAGTACTTC; CDR3aa: CAISTRVPNGYEQYF
j_gene: TRBJ2-7; d_gene: .; abundance: .; v_gene: TRBV11-2; CDR3nt: TGTGCCAGCAGCTTAGCGGGACAATACGAGCAGTACTTC; CDR3aa: CASSLAGQYEQYF
j_gene: TRBJ2-5; d_gene: .; abundance: .; v_gene: TRBV11-2; CDR3nt: TGTGCCAGCAGCTTAAGGGGAAAAGAGACCCAGTACTTC; CDR3aa: CASSLRGKETQYF
j_gene: TRBJ1-4; d_gene: .; abundance: .; v_gene: TRBV10-3; CDR3nt: TGTGCCATCAGTGATACTAGGGTGGGGCGCGAAAAACTGTTTTTT; CDR3aa: CAISDTRVGREKLFF
j_gene: TRBJ2-7; d_gene: .; abundance: .; v_gene: TRBV12-5; CDR3nt: TGTGCTAGTGGCCGACCCGGTGACACAGCTACGAGGCAGTACTTC; CDR3aa: CASGRPGDTATRQYF
j_gene: TRBJ1-1; d_gene: TRBD1; abundance: .; v_gene: TRBV30; CDR3nt: TGTGCCTGGCGGGACAGACCCAAGAACACTGAAGCTTTCTTT; CDR3aa: CAWRDRPKNTEAFF